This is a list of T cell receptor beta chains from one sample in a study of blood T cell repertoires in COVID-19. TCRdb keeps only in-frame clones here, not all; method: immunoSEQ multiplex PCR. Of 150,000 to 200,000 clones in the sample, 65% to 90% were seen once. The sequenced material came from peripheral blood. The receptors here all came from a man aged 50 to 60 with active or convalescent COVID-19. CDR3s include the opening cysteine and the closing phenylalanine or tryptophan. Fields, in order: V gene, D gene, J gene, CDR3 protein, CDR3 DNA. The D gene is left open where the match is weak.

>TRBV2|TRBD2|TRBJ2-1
CASSYLAGASNEQFF
TGTGCCAGCAGTTACCTAGCGGGAGCTTCGAATGAGCAGTTCTTC
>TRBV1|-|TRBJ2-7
CTSSQVSSETYEQYF
TGCACCAGCAGCCAAGTCTCTAGCGAGACCTACGAGCAGTACTTC
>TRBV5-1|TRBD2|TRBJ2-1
CASSLASYSGLNEQFF
TGCGCCAGCAGCTTGGCCTCTTATAGCGGGCTGAATGAGCAGTTCTTC
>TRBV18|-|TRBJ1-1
CASSPSGHPNTEAFF
TGTGCCAGCTCACCCTCGGGACACCCGAACACTGAAGCTTTCTTT
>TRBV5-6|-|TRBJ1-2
CASSLRGGGYTF
TGTGCCAGCAGCTTAAGGGGCGGCGGCTACACCTTC
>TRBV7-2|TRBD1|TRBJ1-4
CASTLDRGHEKLFF
TGTGCCAGCACCCTGGACAGGGGCCATGAAAAACTGTTTTTT
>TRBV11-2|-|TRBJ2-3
CASSLVLRDTQYF
TGTGCCAGCAGCTTAGTCCTTCGGGATACGCAGTATTTT
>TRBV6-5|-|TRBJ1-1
CASSYATGSAFF
TGTGCCAGCAGTTACGCGACAGGATCAGCTTTCTTT
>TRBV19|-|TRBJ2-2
CASLGQNTGELFF
TGTGCCAGCTTAGGACAGAACACCGGGGAGCTGTTTTTT
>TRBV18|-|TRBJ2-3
CASSPRERGDTQYF
TGTGCCAGCTCACCACGGGAGAGAGGGGATACGCAGTATTTT
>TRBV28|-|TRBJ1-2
CASSPGSPNYGYTF
TGTGCCAGCAGTCCGGGAAGCCCCAACTATGGCTACACCTTC
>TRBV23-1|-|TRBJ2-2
CASSPRPGELFF
TGCGCCAGCAGCCCCAGGCCCGGGGAGCTGTTTTTT
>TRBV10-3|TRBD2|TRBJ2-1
CAISESGAGGYNEQFF
TGTGCCATCAGTGAGTCCGGAGCGGGAGGTTACAATGAGCAGTTCTTC
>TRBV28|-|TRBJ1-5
CASSRAWGAGQPQHF
TGTGCCAGCAGTCGCGCCTGGGGAGCGGGTCAGCCCCAGCATTTT
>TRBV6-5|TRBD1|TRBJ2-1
CASTVQGGRLNEQFF
TGTGCCAGCACCGTCCAAGGGGGCCGTCTGAATGAGCAGTTCTTC
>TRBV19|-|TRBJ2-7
CASSVAVSGYEQYF
TGTGCCAGTAGTGTTGCAGTCTCAGGGTACGAGCAGTACTTC
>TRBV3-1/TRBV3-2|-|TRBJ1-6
CASSQEAQGWNSPLHF
TGTGCCAGCAGCCAAGAGGCGCAGGGGTGGAATTCACCCCTCCACTTT
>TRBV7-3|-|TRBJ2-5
CASSLPPSGTQYF
TGTGCCAGCAGCTTGCCCCCAAGCGGGACCCAGTACTTC
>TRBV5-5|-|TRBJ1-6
CASRIGTNSPLHF
TGTGCCAGCAGAATTGGCACTAATTCACCCCTCCACTTT
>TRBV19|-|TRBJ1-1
CASTPRVGSEAFF
TGTGCCAGTACCCCTAGGGTGGGGAGCGAAGCTTTCTTT
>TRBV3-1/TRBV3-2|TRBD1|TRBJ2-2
CASSRTGTGGVWTGELFF
TGTGCCAGCAGCAGAACCGGGACAGGGGGCGTATGGACCGGGGAGCTGTTTTTT
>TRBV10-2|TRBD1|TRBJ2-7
CASRTGQGVDEQYF
TGCGCCAGCAGGACGGGACAGGGTGTCGACGAGCAGTACTTC
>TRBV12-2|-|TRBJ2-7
CASRLEEGYGQAHEQYF
TGTGCAAGTCGCTTAGAGGAGGGGTACGGGCAAGCCCACGAGCAGTACTTC
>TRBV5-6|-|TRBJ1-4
CATSYRGEEKLFF
TGTGCCACTTCATATCGGGGGGAGGAAAAACTGTTTTTT
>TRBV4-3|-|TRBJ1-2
CASSQDRVIRGYTF
TGCGCCAGCAGCCAAGATCGGGTCATTCGTGGCTACACCTTC
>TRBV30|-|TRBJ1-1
CAWSAPPAGTEAFF
TGTGCCTGGAGTGCCCCCCCGGCGGGCACTGAAGCTTTCTTT
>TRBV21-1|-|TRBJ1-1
CASSKYPGRTGPEDTEAFF
TGTGCCAGCAGCAAATACCCGGGGAGGACAGGGCCGGAGGACACTGAAGCTTTCTTT
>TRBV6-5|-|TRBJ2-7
CASRRTGPAYEQYF
TGTGCCAGCAGAAGAACAGGGCCAGCCTACGAGCAGTACTTC
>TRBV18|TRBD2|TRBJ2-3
CASSLQMGTSGITDTQYF
TGTGCCAGCTCACTACAAATGGGAACTAGCGGGATCACAGATACGCAGTATTTT